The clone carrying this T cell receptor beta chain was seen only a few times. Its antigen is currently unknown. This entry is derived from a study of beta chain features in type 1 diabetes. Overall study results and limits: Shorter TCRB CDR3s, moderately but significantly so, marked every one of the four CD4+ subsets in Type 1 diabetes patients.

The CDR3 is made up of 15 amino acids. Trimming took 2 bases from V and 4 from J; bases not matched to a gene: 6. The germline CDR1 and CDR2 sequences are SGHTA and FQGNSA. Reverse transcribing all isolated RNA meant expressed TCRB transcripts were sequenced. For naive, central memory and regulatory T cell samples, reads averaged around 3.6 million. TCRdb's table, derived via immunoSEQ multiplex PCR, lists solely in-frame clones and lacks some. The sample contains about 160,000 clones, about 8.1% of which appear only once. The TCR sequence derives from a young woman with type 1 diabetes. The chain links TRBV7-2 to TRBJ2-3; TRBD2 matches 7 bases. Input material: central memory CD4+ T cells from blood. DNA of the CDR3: TGTGCCAGCAGCTTAAGCGGGATAGAGGCAGATACGCAGTATTTT. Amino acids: CASSLSGIEADTQYF.